This section outlines one T cell receptor (beta chain) sequence together with its context. Its antigen is unknown. Investigators reverse transcribed all isolated RNA, so they sequenced expressed TCRB transcripts. Data came from immunoSEQ multiplex PCR; TCRdb stores just in-frame clones and leaves some out. The sample consists of 900,000 or so clones, around a sixth of them appearing once. This sample is part of a study of beta chain features in type 1 diabetes. V shed 4 bases and J 8 bases; nucleotides not matched to a gene: 5. The CDR3 runs to 13 residues. Germline V gives CDR1 SGHRS, CDR2 YFSETQ. Study-level findings and limits: In these data, an HLA type influence on TCRB rearrangement remained unresolved. At VDJ recombination sites, type 1 diabetes patients had fewer insertions and more deleted nucleotides.

The sequenced sample was naive CD4+ T cells from blood. V is TRBV5-1 and J is TRBJ2-1; 8 bases line up with TRBD2. The source of this sequence is a woman under 30 in good health. The CDR3 loop is CASSGTSLDEQFF. DNA of the CDR3: TGCGCCAGCAGCGGGACTAGTTTGGATGAGCAGTTCTTC.